These 20 T cell receptor beta chains share one sample of origin, sequenced in a study of Graves' ophthalmopathy and Graves' hyperthyroidism. For repertoire sequencing, the TCR beta CDR3 regions were amplified from RNA transcripts. Scientists carried out first-round RT-PCR using HTBI primers and then a second-round multiplex PCR. MiXCR, applied by TCRdb to the multiplex PCR reads, yields one record per CDR3 protein. The table has a few hundred thousand distinct CDR3 sequences, approximately 17% seen once. Input material: peripheral blood. These receptors were taken from an adult woman with stable Graves' hyperthyroidism.

This clonotype was counted ten times or more. V and J are TRBV29-1 and TRBJ2-4, with 7 bases fitting TRBD1. The CDR3 is made up of 14 amino acids. Losses at the gene ends were 4 bases for V and 0 bases for J; bases not matched to a gene: 3. Germline lookup yields CDR1 SQVTM and CDR2 ANQGSEA. CDR3 DNA sequence: TGCAGCGTTGCCAGGGGGTTAGCCAAAAACATTCAGTACTTC. Protein: CSVARGLAKNIQYF.

This clonotype has at least ten counts. The chain combines TRBV2 with TRBJ2-7; no clear D. The CDR3 has 16 residues. The germline CDR1 and CDR2 sequences are SNHLY and FYNNEI. The V end lost 0 bases, the J end lost 2 bases, and 14 bases lay between the germline ends. The CDR3 sequence is CASSEAFIEVTYEQYF. DNA of the CDR3: TGTGCCAGCAGTGAAGCGTTTATAGAAGTAACCTACGAGCAGTACTTC.

The rearrangement links TRBV6-1 to TRBJ1-1, with 9 bases that match TRBD1. Per the germline V gene, CDR1 is MNHNS and CDR2 is SASEGT. J gave up 0 bases and V 8 bases, and 4 bases lay outside the gene matches. This CDR3 has 14 residues. The CDR3 sequence: CASLRDRVNTEAFF. CDR3 coding DNA: TGTGCCAGCCTCCGGGACAGGGTGAACACTGAAGCTTTCTTT.

This clonotype was seen repeatedly, ten times or more. This rearrangement joins TRBV6-1 to TRBJ2-7, with D perhaps matching TRBD1 (5 bases). Germline values: CDR1 MNHNS, CDR2 SASEGT. V lost 6 bases, J lost 13 bases, and 19 bases lay in between. This CDR3 has 12 amino acids. This chain's CDR3 is CASSRDSPPLYF. Written as DNA, the CDR3 is TGTGCCAGCAGCAGAGACAGCCCGCCACTATACTTC.

This clonotype was seen ten or more times. The chain is built from TRBV2 and TRBJ2-5, with 7 bases lining up with TRBD1. Trimming removed 7 bases from V and 4 bases from J; junction bases left unmatched: 12. Germline V gene data show CDR1 as SNHLY and CDR2 as FYNNEI. There are 15 residues in the CDR3. CDR3 DNA: TGTGCCAGCAACCTAAGACAGGGTACGGTAGAGACCCAGTACTTC. Translating gives CASNLRQGTVETQYF.

This clonotype was observed a handful of times. V gene TRBV6-4 combines with J gene TRBJ2-2, with 8 bases matching TRBD2. This CDR3 has 16 amino acids. Germline CDR1 is MRHNA and CDR2 is SNTAGT. The J segment lost 6 bases and the V segment lost 6 bases, leaving 12 bases of the junction unmatched. This CDR3 is CASRPPGLGSPGELFF. CDR3 sequence (DNA): TGTGCCAGCAGGCCACCGGGACTAGGTTCCCCCGGGGAGCTGTTTTTT.

This clonotype was detected ten times or more. CDR3 residues: CAASRSGTGEQYF. The CDR3 coding sequence is TGTGCCGCAAGCAGGAGCGGGACGGGCGAGCAGTACTTC. V usage is TRBV28 and J usage is TRBJ2-7; 7 bases line up with TRBD2. With V trimmed by 11 bases and J by 6 bases, 13 bases remained unmatched. Germline CDR1 is MDHEN and CDR2 is SYDVKM. The CDR3 is 13 residues long.

The chain has TRBV3-1 and TRBJ2-7; D is perhaps TRBD1 (5 bases). The CDR3 is 17 amino acids. Trimming shortened V by 3 bases and J by 7 bases, and 25 bases separated the two germline ends. Germline V gives CDR1 LGHDT, CDR2 YNNKEL (reference sequence). The CDR3 nucleotides are TGTGCCAGCAGCCAGGGGCAACACCTAAAGGGGAAATTTGAGCAGTACTTC. It encodes CASSQGQHLKGKFEQYF.

This clonotype was picked up many times. This chain joins TRBV28 and TRBJ1-5, with unresolved D. The germline V gene has CDR1 MDHEN and CDR2 SYDVKM. V was trimmed by 7 bases and J by 0 bases, leaving 16 bases between them. CDR3 length: 16 amino acids. The chain's CDR3 is CASKTGILYSNQPQHF. The CDR3 coding sequence is TGTGCCAGCAAAACGGGGATCCTATATAGCAATCAGCCCCAGCATTTT.

This clonotype was recorded many times. The rearrangement uses TRBV11-1 and TRBJ1-2; no firm D call. The CDR3 contains 16 residues. The V and J ends lost 7 bases and 4 bases respectively, with 22 bases between them. CDR1 SGHAT and CDR2 FQDESV come from the germline V gene (reference sequence). The CDR3: CASNDYRRPGSYGYTF. The CDR3 DNA reads TGTGCCAGCAACGATTATCGACGCCCCGGGAGCTATGGCTACACCTTC.

This clonotype was counted between two and nine times. V gene TRBV2 combines with J gene TRBJ2-5; 10 bases agree with TRBD1. The CDR3 sequence is 14 residues long. CDR1 SNHLY and CDR2 FYNNEI come from the germline V gene. V dropped 7 bases and J dropped 5; count of bases not matched to a gene: 7. The CDR3 DNA reads TGTGCCAGCAAAGCGACAGGGGGCGCCGAGACCCAGTACTTC. The encoded protein is CASKATGGAETQYF.

This clonotype was recorded many times. The chain joins TRBV11-2 to TRBJ2-7; D is possibly TRBD1 or TRBD2 (5 bases each). Between the trimmed V and J ends, which lost 0 bases and 3 bases, there was a span of 21 bases. This CDR3 spans 18 amino acids. Germline assignment: CDR1 SGHAT and CDR2 FQNNGV. The CDR3 protein is CASSLDRTGTRYNYEQYF. The CDR3 DNA sequence: TGTGCCAGCAGCTTAGATCGTACCGGGACCCGGTATAACTACGAGCAGTACTTC.

In its sample, this clonotype was seen many times. The chain links TRBV27 to TRBJ2-2; a possible D gene is TRBD2 (5 bases). The CDR3 has 15 amino acids. In germline, CDR1 is MNHEY, CDR2 SMNVEV (reference sequence). V was trimmed by 6 bases and J by 10 bases, leaving 21 bases between them. CDR3 DNA: TGTGCCAGCAGCTCATCTCTAGGGAGTGGTGTGGAGCTGTTTTTT. This codes for CASSSSLGSGVELFF.

This clonotype showed up many times. This chain connects TRBV20-1 to TRBJ1-2; TRBD1 aligns across 7 bases. Trimming took 6 bases from V and 3 from J; bases not matched to a gene: 4. CDR1 is DFQATT and CDR2 is SNEGSKA in the germline V gene (reference sequence). The CDR3 is made up of 12 amino acids. Here the CDR3 reads CSAATGDYGYTF. The CDR3 region has the DNA TGCAGTGCCGCCACAGGGGACTATGGCTACACCTTC.

This clonotype was seen many times. This chain connects TRBV13 to TRBJ2-7; D gene uncertain. V gave up 5 bases and J gave up 6 bases, with 14 bases separating them. This CDR3 is 13 amino acids long. The germline CDR1 and CDR2 sequences are PRHDT and FYEKMQ (reference sequence). In DNA, the CDR3 is TGTGCCAGCAGCGACGATCCCCTTGCCGAGCAGTACTTC. It encodes CASSDDPLAEQYF.

A few counts support this clonotype. The V and J genes are TRBV29-1 and TRBJ2-7; D perhaps matches TRBD1 (6 bases). Between the trimmed V and J ends, which lost 4 bases and 2 bases, there was a span of 12 bases. Germline-derived CDR1 and CDR2 are SQVTM and ANQGSEA. This CDR3 is 13 amino acids long. The CDR3 loop is CSVGTVNTYEQYF. CDR3 coding DNA: TGCAGCGTTGGGACAGTGAATACCTACGAGCAGTACTTC.

The genes are TRBV4-2 and TRBJ2-2; D possibly corresponds to TRBD1 (6 bases). Trimming shortened V by 0 bases and J by 5 bases, and 13 bases separated the two germline ends. The length of the CDR3 is 16 residues. Germline V gives CDR1 LGHNA, CDR2 YNFKEQ. DNA for the CDR3: TGTGCCAGCAGCCAAGATGGCCAGGGGAGTACCGGGGAGCTGTTTTTT. It is translated as CASSQDGQGSTGELFF.

Many counts were recorded for this clonotype. The genes are TRBV19 and TRBJ1-5; no firm D call. There are 17 residues in the CDR3. The germline CDR1 and CDR2 sequences are LNHDA and SQIVND (reference sequence). Trimming took 1 base from V and 0 from J, leaving 13 bases between them. CDR3 in amino acids: CASSIGARHTSNQPQHF. The DNA for the CDR3 is TGTGCCAGTAGTATAGGGGCCAGACATACTAGCAATCAGCCCCAGCATTTT.

This clonotype was picked up many times. The chain carries TRBV6-2 or TRBV6-3 and TRBJ2-7, with TRBD1 identical over 11 bases. CDR1 MNHEY and CDR2 SVGEGT come from the germline V gene. V trimming: 5 bases; J trimming: 4 bases; junction bases outside the gene matches: 7. There are 15 residues in the CDR3. The CDR3 DNA is TGTGCCAGCAGTCCTCGGACAGGGGGCTTATACGAGCAGTACTTC. Its translation is CASSPRTGGLYEQYF.

This clonotype was found many times. The rearrangement links TRBV7-9 to TRBJ2-5, with 7 bases matching TRBD1. The V and J ends lost 5 bases and 2 bases, in that order; junction bases with no gene match: 5. CDR1 and CDR2 (germline): SEHNR, FQNEAQ (reference sequence). This CDR3 contains 14 residues. DNA of the CDR3: TGTGCCAGCAGCCTCCGGGACAGACAAGAGACCCAGTACTTC. It codes for CASSLRDRQETQYF.